This T cell receptor (beta chain) was captured in a study of blood T cell repertoires in COVID-19. The CDR3 is 14 residues long. Per the germline V gene, CDR1 is GTSNPN and CDR2 is SVGIG (reference sequence). V lost 7 bases and J lost 4, with 17 bases in between. Profiled with immunoSEQ multiplex PCR; TCRdb holds only in-frame clones, not every one. The sample consists of roughly 200,000 clones, roughly four fifths of them appearing once. Recovered status in Cohort 3 required two negative PCRs, clearance, or symptom resolution. The sample comprised PBMCs or T cells enriched from blood (not recorded which). The chain joins TRBV30 to TRBJ1-5; D perhaps matches TRBD1 (6 bases). The TCR was taken from a man aged 35 to 55 who had recovered from COVID-19. The CDR3 sequence: CAFRGKVGNQPQHF. The CDR3 DNA follows: TGTGCCTTCAGGGGTAAAGTAGGGAATCAGCCCCAGCATTTT.